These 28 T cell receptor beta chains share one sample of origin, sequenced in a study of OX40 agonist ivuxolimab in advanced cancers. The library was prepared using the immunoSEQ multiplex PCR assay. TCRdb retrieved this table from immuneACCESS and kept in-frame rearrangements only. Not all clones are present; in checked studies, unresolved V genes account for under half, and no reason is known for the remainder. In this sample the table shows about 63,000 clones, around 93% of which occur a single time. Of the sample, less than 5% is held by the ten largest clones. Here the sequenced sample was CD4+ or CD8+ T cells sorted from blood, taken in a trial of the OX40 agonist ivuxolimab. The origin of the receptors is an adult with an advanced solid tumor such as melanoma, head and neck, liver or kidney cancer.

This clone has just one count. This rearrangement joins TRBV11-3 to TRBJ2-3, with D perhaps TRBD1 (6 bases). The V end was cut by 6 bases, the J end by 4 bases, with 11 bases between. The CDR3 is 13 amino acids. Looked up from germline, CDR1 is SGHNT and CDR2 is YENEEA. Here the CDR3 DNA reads TGTGCCAGCAGAGCAAGGGGGTCAGATACGCAGTATTTT. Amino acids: CASRARGSDTQYF.

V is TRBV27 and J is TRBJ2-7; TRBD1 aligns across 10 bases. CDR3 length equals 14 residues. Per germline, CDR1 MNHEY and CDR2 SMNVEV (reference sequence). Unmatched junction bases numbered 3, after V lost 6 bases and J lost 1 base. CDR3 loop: CASRDRGGSYEQYF. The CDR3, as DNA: TGTGCCAGCAGGGACAGGGGGGGGTCCTACGAGCAGTACTTC.

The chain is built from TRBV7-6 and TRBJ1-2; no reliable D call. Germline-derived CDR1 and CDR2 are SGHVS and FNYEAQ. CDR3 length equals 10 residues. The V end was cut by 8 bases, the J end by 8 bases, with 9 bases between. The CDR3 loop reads CASGTDGYTF. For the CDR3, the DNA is TGTGCCAGCGGTACGGACGGCTACACCTTC.

The CDR3 nucleotides are TGTGCCAGCAGTTTTGAGGGAGAGGGCGCAGATACGCAGTATTTT. Amino acid sequence: CASSFEGEGADTQYF. The chain uses TRBV6-5 and TRBJ2-3, with a weak D call TRBD2 (5 bases). Germline CDR1 is MNHEY and CDR2 is SVGAGI. V dropped 4 bases and J dropped 4 bases, with 15 bases sitting between them. This CDR3 has 15 amino acids.

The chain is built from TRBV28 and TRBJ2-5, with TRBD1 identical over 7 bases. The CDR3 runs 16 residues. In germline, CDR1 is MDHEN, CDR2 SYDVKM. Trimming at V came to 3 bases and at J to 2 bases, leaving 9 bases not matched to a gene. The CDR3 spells CASSFYRGSSQETQYF. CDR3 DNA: TGTGCCAGCAGTTTTTACAGGGGCTCCTCACAAGAGACCCAGTACTTC.

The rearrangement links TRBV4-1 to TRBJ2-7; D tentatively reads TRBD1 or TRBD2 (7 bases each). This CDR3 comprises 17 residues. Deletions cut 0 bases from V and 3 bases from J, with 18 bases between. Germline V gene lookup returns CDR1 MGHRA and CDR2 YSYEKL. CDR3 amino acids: CASSQDWGGQGDYEQYF. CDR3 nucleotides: TGCGCCAGCAGCCAAGATTGGGGAGGGCAGGGGGACTACGAGCAGTACTTC.

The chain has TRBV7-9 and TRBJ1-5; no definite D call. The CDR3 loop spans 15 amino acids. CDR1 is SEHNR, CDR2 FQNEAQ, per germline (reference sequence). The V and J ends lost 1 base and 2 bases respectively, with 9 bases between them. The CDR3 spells CASSLGLMGNQPQHF. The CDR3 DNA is TGTGCCAGCAGCTTAGGATTGATGGGCAATCAGCCCCAGCATTTT.

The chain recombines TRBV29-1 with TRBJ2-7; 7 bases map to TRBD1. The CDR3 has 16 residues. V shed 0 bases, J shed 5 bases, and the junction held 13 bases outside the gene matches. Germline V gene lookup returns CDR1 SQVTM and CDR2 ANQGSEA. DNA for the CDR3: TGCAGCGTTGAAGATAGAGGGGGCATGGGGATTGACGAGCAGTACTTC. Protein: CSVEDRGGMGIDEQYF.

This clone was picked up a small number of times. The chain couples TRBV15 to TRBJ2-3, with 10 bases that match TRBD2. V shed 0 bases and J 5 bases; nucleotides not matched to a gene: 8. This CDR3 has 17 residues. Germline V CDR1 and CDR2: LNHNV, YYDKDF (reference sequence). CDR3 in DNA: TGTGCCACCAGCAGAGATCCCCTAGCGGGGGTGGGAGATACGCAGTATTTT. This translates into CATSRDPLAGVGDTQYF. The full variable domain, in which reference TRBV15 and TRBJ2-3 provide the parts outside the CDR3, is DAMVIQNPRYQVTQFGKPVTLSCSQTLNHNVMYWYQQKSSQAPKLLFHYYDKDFNNEADTPDNFQSRRPNTSFCFLDIRSPGLGDTAMYLCATSRDPLAGVGDTQYFGPGTRLTVL.

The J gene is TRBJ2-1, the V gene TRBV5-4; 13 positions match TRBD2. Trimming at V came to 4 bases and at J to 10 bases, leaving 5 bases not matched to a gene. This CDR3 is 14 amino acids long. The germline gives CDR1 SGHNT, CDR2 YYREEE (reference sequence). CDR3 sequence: CASSIWTSGGEQFF. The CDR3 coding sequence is TGTGCCAGCAGCATCTGGACTAGCGGGGGAGAGCAGTTCTTC.

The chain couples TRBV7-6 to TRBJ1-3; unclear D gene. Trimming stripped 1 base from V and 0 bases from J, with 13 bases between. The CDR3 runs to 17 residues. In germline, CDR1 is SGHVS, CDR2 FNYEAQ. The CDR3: CASSLGRTTDSGNTIYF. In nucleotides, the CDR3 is TGTGCCAGCAGCTTAGGGAGGACTACCGACTCTGGAAACACCATATATTTT.

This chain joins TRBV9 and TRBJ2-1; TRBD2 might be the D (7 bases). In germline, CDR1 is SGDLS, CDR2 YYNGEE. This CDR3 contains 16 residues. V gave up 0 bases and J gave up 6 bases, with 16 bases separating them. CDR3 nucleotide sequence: TGTGCCAGCAGCGTAGAGATTGGGGGGGCCCCCAATGAGCAGTTCTTC. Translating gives CASSVEIGGAPNEQFF.

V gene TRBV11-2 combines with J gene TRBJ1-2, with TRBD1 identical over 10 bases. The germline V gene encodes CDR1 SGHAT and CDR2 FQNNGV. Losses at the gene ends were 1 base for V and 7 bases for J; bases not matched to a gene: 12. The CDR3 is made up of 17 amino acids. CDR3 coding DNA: TGTGCCAGCAGCTTAGTGTGGGACAGGGGACCCCCTTCTGGCTACACCTTC. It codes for CASSLVWDRGPPSGYTF.

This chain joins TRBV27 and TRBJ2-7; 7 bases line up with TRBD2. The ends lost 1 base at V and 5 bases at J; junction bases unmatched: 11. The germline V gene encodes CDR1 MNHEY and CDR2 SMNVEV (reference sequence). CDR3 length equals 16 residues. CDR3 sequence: CASSLYGVGGRDEQYF. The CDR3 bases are TGTGCCAGCAGTTTATATGGGGTTGGCGGGAGAGACGAGCAGTACTTC.

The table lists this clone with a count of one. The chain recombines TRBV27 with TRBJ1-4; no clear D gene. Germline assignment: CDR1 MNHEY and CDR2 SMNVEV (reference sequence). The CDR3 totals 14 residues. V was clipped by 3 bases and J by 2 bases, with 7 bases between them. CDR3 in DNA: TGTGCCAGCAGTTTCTTTGGGACTAATGAAAAACTGTTTTTT. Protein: CASSFFGTNEKLFF. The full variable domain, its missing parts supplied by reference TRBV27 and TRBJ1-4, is EAQVTQNPRYLITVTGKKLTVTCSQNMNHEYMSWYRQDPGLGLRQIYYSMNVEVTDKGDVPEGYKVSRKEKRNFPLILESPSPNQTSLYFCASSFFGTNEKLFFGSGTQLSVL.

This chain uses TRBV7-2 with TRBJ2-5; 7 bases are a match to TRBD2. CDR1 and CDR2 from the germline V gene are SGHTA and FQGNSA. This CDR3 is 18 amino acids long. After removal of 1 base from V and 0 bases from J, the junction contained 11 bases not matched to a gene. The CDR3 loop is CASSLGAASGHYQETQYF. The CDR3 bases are TGTGCCAGCAGCTTAGGGGCCGCTAGCGGTCATTACCAAGAGACCCAGTACTTC.

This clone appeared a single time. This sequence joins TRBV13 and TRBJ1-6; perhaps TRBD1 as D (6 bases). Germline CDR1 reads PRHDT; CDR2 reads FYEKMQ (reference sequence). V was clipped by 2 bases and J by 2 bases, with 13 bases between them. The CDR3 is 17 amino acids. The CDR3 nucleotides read TGTGCCAGCAGCTTATGGGCAGGGGCTGCCTATAATTCACCCCTCCACTTT. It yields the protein CASSLWAGAAYNSPLHF.

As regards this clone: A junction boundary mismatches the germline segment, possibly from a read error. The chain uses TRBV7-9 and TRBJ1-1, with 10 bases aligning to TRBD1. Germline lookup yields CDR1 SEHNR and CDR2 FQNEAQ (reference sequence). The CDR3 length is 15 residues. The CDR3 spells CASSLGQGENTEAFF. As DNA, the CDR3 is TGTGCCAGCAGTTTAGGACAGGGGGAGAACACTGAAGCTTTCTTT.

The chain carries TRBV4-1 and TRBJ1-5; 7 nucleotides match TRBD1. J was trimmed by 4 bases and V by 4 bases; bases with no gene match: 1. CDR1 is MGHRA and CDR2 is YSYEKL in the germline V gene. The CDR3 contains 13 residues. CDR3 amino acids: CASSPGGNQPQHF. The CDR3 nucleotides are TGCGCCAGCAGCCCAGGGGGTAATCAGCCCCAGCATTTT.

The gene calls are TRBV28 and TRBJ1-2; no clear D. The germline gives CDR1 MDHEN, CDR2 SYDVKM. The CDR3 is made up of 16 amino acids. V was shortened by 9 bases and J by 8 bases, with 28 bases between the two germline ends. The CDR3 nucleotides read TGTGCCAGTGGCCGGGTCTTGAACTTTTTTCGTGAGGGCTACACCTTC. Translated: CASGRVLNFFREGYTF.

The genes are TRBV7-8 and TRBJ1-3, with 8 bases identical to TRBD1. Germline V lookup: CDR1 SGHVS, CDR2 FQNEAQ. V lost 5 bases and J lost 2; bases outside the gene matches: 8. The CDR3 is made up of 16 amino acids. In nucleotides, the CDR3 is TGTGCCAGCAGCCAGGACAGGGAAGGGACTGGAAACACCATATATTTT. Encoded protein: CASSQDREGTGNTIYF.

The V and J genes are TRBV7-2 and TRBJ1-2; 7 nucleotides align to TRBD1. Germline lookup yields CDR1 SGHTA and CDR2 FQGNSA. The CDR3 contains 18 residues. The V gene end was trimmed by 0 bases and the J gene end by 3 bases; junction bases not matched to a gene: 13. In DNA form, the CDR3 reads TGTGCCAGCAGCTTAGCGCTCAGGGGAGGGGGCAACGACTATGGCTACACCTTC. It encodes CASSLALRGGGNDYGYTF. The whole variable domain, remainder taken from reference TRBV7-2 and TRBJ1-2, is GAGVSQSPSNKVTEKGKDVELRCDPISGHTALYWYRQSLGQGLEFLIYFQGNSAPDKSGLPSDRFSAERTGGSVSTLTIQRTQQEDSAVYLCASSLALRGGGNDYGYTFGSGTRLTVV.

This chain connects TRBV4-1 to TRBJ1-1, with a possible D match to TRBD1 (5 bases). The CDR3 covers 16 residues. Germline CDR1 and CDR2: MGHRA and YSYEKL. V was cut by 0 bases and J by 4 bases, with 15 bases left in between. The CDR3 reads CASSQDLSGGVTEAFF. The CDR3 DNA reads TGCGCCAGCAGCCAAGATTTATCCGGGGGGGTCACTGAAGCTTTCTTT.

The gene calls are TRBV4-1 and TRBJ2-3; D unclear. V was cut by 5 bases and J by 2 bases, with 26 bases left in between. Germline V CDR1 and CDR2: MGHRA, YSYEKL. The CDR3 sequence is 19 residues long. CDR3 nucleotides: TGCGCCAGCAGCTACCGCACGCTAGTGGCTAGGAGAGACACAGATACGCAGTATTTT. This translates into CASSYRTLVARRDTDTQYF.

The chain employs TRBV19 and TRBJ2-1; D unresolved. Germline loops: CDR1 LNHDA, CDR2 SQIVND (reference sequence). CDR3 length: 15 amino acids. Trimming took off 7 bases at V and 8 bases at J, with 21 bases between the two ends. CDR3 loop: CASTPPGGVSDEQFF. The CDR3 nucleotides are TGTGCCAGTACCCCCCCGGGTGGGGTCTCGGATGAGCAGTTCTTC.

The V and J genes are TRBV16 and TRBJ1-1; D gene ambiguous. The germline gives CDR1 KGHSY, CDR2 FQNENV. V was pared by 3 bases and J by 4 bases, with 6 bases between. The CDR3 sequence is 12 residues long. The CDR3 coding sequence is TGTGCCAGCAGCCACGGGAGCACTGAAGCTTTCTTT. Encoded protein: CASSHGSTEAFF.

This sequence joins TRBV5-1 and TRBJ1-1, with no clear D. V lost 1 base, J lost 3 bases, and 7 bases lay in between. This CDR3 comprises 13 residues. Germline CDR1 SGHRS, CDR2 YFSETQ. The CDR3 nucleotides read TGCGCCAGCAGCTTGAGTCCGTACACTGAAGCTTTCTTT. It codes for CASSLSPYTEAFF.

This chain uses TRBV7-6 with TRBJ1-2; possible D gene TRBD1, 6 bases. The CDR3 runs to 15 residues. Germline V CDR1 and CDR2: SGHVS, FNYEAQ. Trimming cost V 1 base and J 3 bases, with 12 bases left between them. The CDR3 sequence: CASSLGTALDYGYTF. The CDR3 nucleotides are TGTGCCAGCAGCTTAGGGACAGCCCTAGACTATGGCTACACCTTC.